The 26 T cell receptor beta chains presented below share a single source sample, sequenced in a study of shared clonotypes between healthy human individuals. Sequenced by immunoSEQ multiplex PCR; TCRdb stores in-frame clones only, minus some. The sample holds about half a million clones, 81% seen once. Sequenced input: PBMCs. These receptors were collected from a woman in her forties in good health. Some clones in this sample may be carry-over from other donors' samples.

The chain employs TRBV9 and TRBJ2-7; 14 bases align to TRBD2. This CDR3 spans 15 amino acids. Trimming took 4 bases from V and 6 from J; bases not matched to a gene: 6. Germline CDR1 and CDR2: SGDLS and YYNGEE. CDR3 sequence (DNA): TGTGCCAGCAGCCCGGGGACTAGCGGGAGCAGCGAGCAGTACTTC. Protein: CASSPGTSGSSEQYF.

For this clone: This likely traces to a read error, being one base from a far larger clone. Other DNA sequences of this sample code for an identical CDR3. The chain employs TRBV28 and TRBJ2-2; TRBD2 might be the D (5 bases). Trimming shortened V by 5 bases and J by 7 bases, and 11 bases separated the two germline ends. The CDR3 contains 13 residues. Germline V gives CDR1 MDHEN, CDR2 SYDVKM. The CDR3 loop reads CASSRVGSGELFF. Here the CDR3 DNA reads TGTGCCAGCAGTCGAGTAGGGAGCGGGGAGCTGTTTTTT.

This clone appeared once. This rearrangement joins TRBV14 to TRBJ2-3, with 9 positions matching TRBD1. Germline V gene data show CDR1 as SGHDN and CDR2 as FVKESK. The CDR3 is made up of 15 amino acids. V shed 3 bases, J shed 5 bases, and the junction held 6 bases outside the gene matches. The CDR3 region is CASSHSGQGRDTQYF. The CDR3 DNA reads as TGTGCCAGCAGCCACTCTGGACAGGGGAGAGATACGCAGTATTTT.

This clone appeared many times. At the DNA level, this CDR3 is encoded by other sequences in the same sample as well. The genes are TRBV19 and TRBJ2-2; 12 bases are a match to TRBD1. The CDR3 covers 17 residues. Germline assignment: CDR1 LNHDA and CDR2 SQIVND (reference sequence). With V trimmed by 7 bases and J by 5 bases, 11 bases remained unmatched. Here the CDR3 DNA reads TGTGCCAGTATCCGGGACAGGGGGCGCAGGAAGACCGGGGAGCTGTTTTTT. This sequence encodes CASIRDRGRRKTGELFF. Using reference TRBV19 and TRBJ2-2 for the parts outside the CDR3, the full variable domain is DGGITQSPKYLFRKEGQNVTLSCEQNLNHDAMYWYRQDPGQGLRLIYYSQIVNDFQKGDIAEGYSVSREKKESFPLTVTSAQKNPTAFYLCASIRDRGRRKTGELFFGEGSRLTVL.

The chain is built from TRBV21-1 and TRBJ2-2; no DNA check was done on the table's D call, TRBD2. TRBV21-1 has pseudogene status. CDR3 length equals 17 residues. CDR3: CASSKASRREKYGELFF. DNA for the CDR3: TGTGCCAGCAGCAAAGCTTCGAGGCGGGAGAAGTACGGGGAGCTGTTTTTT.

This clone appeared many times. The chain has TRBV30 and TRBJ2-1; D tentatively fits TRBD1 or TRBD2 (5 bases each). Germline V gives CDR1 GTSNPN, CDR2 SVGIG (reference sequence). V was shortened by 0 bases and J by 7 bases, with 16 bases between the two germline ends. The CDR3 spans 15 residues. CDR3 loop: CAWSVPQGVRNEQFF. Written as DNA, the CDR3 is TGTGCCTGGAGTGTTCCCCAGGGAGTCCGAAATGAGCAGTTCTTC.

With regard to this clone: A far larger clone is a single base away, which makes a read error likely. The chain has TRBV4-1 and TRBJ2-3; D perhaps matches TRBD1 (5 bases). V lost 4 bases, J lost 1 base, and 24 bases lay in between. There are 19 residues in the CDR3. CDR1 MGHRA and CDR2 YSYEKL come from the germline V gene. CDR3 residues: CASSPKLGHRPLGTDTQYF. DNA of the CDR3: TGCGCCAGCAGCCCCAAGTTGGGGCACAGGCCCTTAGGCACAGATACGCAGTATTTT.

The chain combines TRBV7-9 with TRBJ2-5, with TRBD1 as a possible D gene (6 bases). This CDR3 has 16 amino acids. Germline V lookup: CDR1 SEHNR, CDR2 FQNEAQ (reference sequence). V was clipped by 4 bases and J by 1 base, with 16 bases between them. The CDR3 bases are TGTGCCAGCAGCTCAATTCGGACAGCCAGCCAAGAGACCCAGTACTTC. Its protein product is CASSSIRTASQETQYF.

V gene TRBV19 combines with J gene TRBJ1-2; D remains ambiguous. V was shortened by 3 bases and J by 2 bases, with 13 bases between the two germline ends. The CDR3 totals 15 residues. Germline V CDR1 and CDR2: LNHDA, SQIVND (reference sequence). DNA of the CDR3: TGTGCCAGTAGTATCGGACCTACTCTCAACTATGGCTACACCTTC. It translates to CASSIGPTLNYGYTF.

Notes on this clone: A single base is all that separates this from a far larger clone, so a read error is likely. This chain connects TRBV5-6 to TRBJ2-2; no reliable D call. The CDR3 runs 15 residues. Germline V gene data show CDR1 as SGHDT and CDR2 as YYEEEE. CDR3 protein: CVSSLVRIDGGELFF. The CDR3 DNA reads as TGTGTCAGCAGCTTGGTACGGATTGATGGCGGGGAGCTGTTTTTT.

The chain links TRBV30 to TRBJ1-2; 9 bases map to TRBD1. There are 15 residues in the CDR3. V lost 0 bases, J lost 4 bases, and 6 bases stayed unmatched. Germline values: CDR1 GTSNPN, CDR2 SVGIG (reference sequence). The CDR3 DNA is TGTGCCTGGAGTGTAAAGGGGACAGGGTCCTATGGCTACACCTTC. Translating it yields CAWSVKGTGSYGYTF.

The chain employs TRBV29-1 and TRBJ2-7; D call uncertain. V was shortened by 5 bases and J by 1 base, with 9 bases between the two germline ends. The CDR3 runs 12 residues. Germline CDR1 SQVTM, CDR2 ANQGSEA. Here the CDR3 DNA reads TGCAGCGTTATAGTTAGGTCCTACGAGCAGTACTTC. This codes for CSVIVRSYEQYF.

At least ten counts were recorded for this clone. This rearrangement joins TRBV5-4 to TRBJ2-5, with D perhaps TRBD2 (5 bases). The CDR3 spans 15 residues. Germline V gene lookup returns CDR1 SGHNT and CDR2 YYREEE (reference sequence). The ends were cut back, 2 bases at V and 3 bases at J, with 14 bases in the middle. The CDR3 coding sequence is TGTGCCAGCAGCTTAGCGGCCGCGCAAAAAGAGACCCAGTACTTC. Translating gives CASSLAAAQKETQYF.

This clone showed up just once. This chain uses TRBV7-2 with TRBJ1-4, with TRBD1 matching over 10 bases. Germline trimming cut 4 bases from V and 3 bases from J; bases unmatched to any gene: 11. Germline V gene data show CDR1 as SGHTA and CDR2 as FQGNSA. The CDR3 is made up of 18 amino acids. This CDR3 is CASSSTSTGGLPNEKLFF. The DNA of the CDR3 is TGTGCCAGCAGCTCCACCTCGACAGGGGGCTTGCCTAATGAAAAACTGTTTTTT.

The chain recombines TRBV2 with TRBJ2-5; TRBD2 matches 9 bases. The germline CDR1 and CDR2 sequences are SNHLY and FYNNEI. V lost 5 bases to trimming and J lost 5 bases; unmatched junction nucleotides: 6. This CDR3 has 14 residues. CDR3 sequence reads: CASSSLAGSETQYF. In DNA form, the CDR3 reads TGTGCCAGCAGTAGCCTAGCGGGATCTGAGACCCAGTACTTC.

The CDR3 loop is CASGRMASGRTDTQYF. Here the CDR3 DNA reads TGTGCCAGCGGTAGAATGGCTAGCGGGAGGACAGATACGCAGTATTTT. The rearrangement uses TRBV21-1 and TRBJ2-3; the table gives TRBD2 as D, unverified against the DNA. TRBV21-1 is classified as a pseudogene. The CDR3 is 16 amino acids.

J is TRBJ2-2 and V is TRBV7-3, with D maybe TRBD2 (5 bases). The CDR3 consists of 16 residues. CDR1 is SGHTA, CDR2 FQGTGA, per germline. Trimming stripped 0 bases from V and 5 bases from J, with 13 bases between. CDR3: CASSLTTTPGTGELFF. DNA of the CDR3: TGTGCCAGCAGCTTAACGACTACCCCGGGGACCGGGGAGCTGTTTTTT.

V gene TRBV9 combines with J gene TRBJ2-1, with a tentative D call TRBD2 (5 bases). CDR3 size: 15 residues. CDR1 is SGDLS and CDR2 is YYNGEE in the germline V gene. V gave up 4 bases and J gave up 2 bases, with 13 bases separating them. The CDR3 here is CASSLRGSPYNEQFF. DNA of the CDR3: TGTGCCAGCAGCCTCCGCGGGTCCCCCTACAATGAGCAGTTCTTC.

This clone was found a few times. The rearrangement links TRBV15 to TRBJ2-2; D not resolved. Germline V gene lookup returns CDR1 LNHNV and CDR2 YYDKDF (reference sequence). Trimming shortened V by 0 bases and J by 6 bases, and 5 bases separated the two germline ends. This CDR3 region has 13 residues. The CDR3 spells CATSRDLAGELFF. The CDR3 coding sequence is TGTGCCACCAGCAGAGATTTGGCCGGGGAGCTGTTTTTT. Complete variable domain (other parts from reference TRBV15 and TRBJ2-2): DAMVIQNPRYQVTQFGKPVTLSCSQTLNHNVMYWYQQKSSQAPKLLFHYYDKDFNNEADTPDNFQSRRPNTSFCFLDIRSPGLGDTAMYLCATSRDLAGELFFGEGSRLTVL.

V gene TRBV15 combines with J gene TRBJ2-3; D gene ambiguous. V was pared by 2 bases and J by 1 base, with 19 bases between. The CDR3 covers 18 residues. Germline CDR1 and CDR2: LNHNV and YYDKDF (reference sequence). CDR3 amino acids: CATSRYDYLGRGTDTQYF. For the CDR3, the DNA is TGTGCCACCAGCAGATACGATTATCTAGGACGAGGCACAGATACGCAGTATTTT.

The rearrangement links TRBV5-1 to TRBJ1-3; no reliable D call. This CDR3 contains 15 residues. Between the trimmed V and J ends, which lost 0 bases and 3 bases, there was a span of 10 bases. Germline CDR1 and CDR2: SGHRS and YFSETQ. The CDR3 loop is CASSLGGNVGNTIYF. CDR3 in DNA: TGCGCCAGCAGCTTGGGAGGCAACGTTGGAAACACCATATATTTT.

The genes are TRBV7-3 and TRBJ2-3; TRBD1 matches at 7 bases. CDR1 is SGHTA, CDR2 FQGTGA, per germline. The CDR3 has 14 amino acids. With V trimmed by 2 bases and J by 1 base, 0 bases remained unmatched. The CDR3 here is CASSLGQGTDTQYF. In DNA form, the CDR3 reads TGTGCCAGCAGCTTAGGACAGGGCACAGATACGCAGTATTTT.

This clone was seen only once. This probably arose from a read error, given a far larger clone one base away. Distinct nucleotide sequences in the sample also encode this CDR3. This chain uses TRBV9 with TRBJ1-5; 9 nucleotides agree with TRBD1. This CDR3 has 13 amino acids. Germline loops: CDR1 SGDLS, CDR2 YYNGEE. The CDR3 nucleotides are TGTGCCAGCAGCACAGGGGGCAATCAGCCACAGCATTTT. Its translation is CASSTGGNQPQHF.

This clone was counted at least ten times. The same CDR3 also results from other DNA sequences found in this sample. This rearrangement joins TRBV28 to TRBJ2-7, with D perhaps assigned TRBD1 or TRBD2 (5 bases each). This CDR3 region has 18 residues. Germline assignment: CDR1 MDHEN and CDR2 SYDVKM. The V end lost 7 bases, the J end lost 0 bases, and 25 bases lay between the germline ends. DNA of the CDR3: TGTGCCAGCACCCAAGTGGGGGTGAGAACGGAAAGCTCCTACGAGCAGTACTTC. Its protein is CASTQVGVRTESSYEQYF.

V is TRBV19 and J is TRBJ2-7; the match to TRBD1 covers 9 bases. J lost 1 base, V lost 4 bases, and 8 bases had no gene match. Germline values: CDR1 LNHDA, CDR2 SQIVND (reference sequence). This CDR3 region has 16 residues. CDR3 loop: CASSTPLGTGSYEQYF. CDR3 in DNA: TGTGCCAGTAGTACCCCGCTCGGGACAGGGTCCTACGAGCAGTACTTC.

The chain combines TRBV14 with TRBJ2-3, with 7 positions matching TRBD2. With 3 bases clipped from V and 1 base from J, the junction kept 4 bases outside the gene matches. Germline assignment: CDR1 SGHDN and CDR2 FVKESK. The CDR3 runs 15 residues. CDR3 DNA sequence: TGTGCCAGCAGCCAGCTGGCGGGAGGCACAGATACGCAGTATTTT. Translated, it gives CASSQLAGGTDTQYF.